Included here is one T cell receptor beta chain sequence, with context. Its antigen is unknown. The V gene's germline CDR1 is KGHDR and CDR2 SFDVKD. CDR3 length equals 16 residues. V lost 3 bases and J lost 6; bases outside the gene matches: 6. Together with thyroid ultrasound, orbital computed tomography, serum thyroxine and TRAb, clinical symptoms were used for diagnoses. Cells are PBMCs isolated from about 10 ml of fresh blood. Amplification of TCR beta CDR3 regions was performed using RNA transcripts as template. HTBI primers drove first-round RT-PCR of the TCR CDR3. MiXCR, applied by TCRdb to the multiplex PCR reads, yields one record per CDR3 protein. The table includes more than 500,000 distinct CDR3 sequences, about 14% detected once. The source of the sample is a study of T cells in Graves' hyperthyroidism and ophthalmopathy. General study results and limits: Separating ophthalmopathy from stable hyperthyroidism was achieved by a 13 V-J model.

This chain connects TRBV24-1 to TRBJ2-1, with 11 bases aligning to TRBD2. The receptor was derived from a woman in her thirties or forties with Graves' hyperthyroidism. What was sequenced was blood. As DNA, the CDR3 is TGTGCCACCAGTGATGCCACCGGGACTAGCGGCAATGAGCAGTTCTTC. It is translated as CATSDATGTSGNEQFF.